This T cell receptor beta chain was observed in a study of blood T cells in healthy people across ages. As for the study in general: About one barcoded beta molecule per two T cells was captured by template switching. Study-level results: While age rose, TCR beta diversity per million T cells dropped in a roughly linear way.

Peripheral blood, roughly 9.3 milliliters per donor, was collected. This clonotype was seen a handful of times. The antigen remains unidentified. The junction had 7 bases not matched to a gene; V was cut back by 6 bases and J by 4 bases. Germline CDR1 reads DFQATT; CDR2 reads SNEGSKA (reference sequence). This CDR3 contains 14 residues. Through a sample-barcoded 5' primer and a J-beta primer mix, a second PCR was run for about 7 to 12 cycles. The template-switch adaptor, which had 12 random nucleotides, put a tag on each cDNA molecule. TCRdb reprocessed the 5' RACE reads with MiXCR, giving one entry per CDR3 protein. The data show some 800,000 distinct CDR3 sequences, with more than 40% seen just once and around 21% held by the top ten.

Sequencing was carried out using blood. This clonotype originated in a man in his 60s in good health. The V call is TRBV20-1, the J call TRBJ2-3; 10 nucleotides line up with TRBD1. CDR3 sequence: CSARTGGSADTQYF. Written as DNA, the CDR3 is TGCAGTGCCCGGACAGGGGGGTCCGCAGATACGCAGTATTTT.